The 32 T cell receptor beta chains below come from one sample, sequenced in a study of control samples from healthy donors and cancer patients. Libraries were prepared by immunoSEQ multiplex PCR; TCRdb keeps only in-frame clonotypes and omits some of them. Altogether under 150,000 clones are present, 85% to 95% being singletons, with the ten largest covering 3.6%. The sequenced sample consisted of blood. Receptors originate from a man aged 25-45 years in good health.

The chain joins TRBV5-4 to TRBJ2-1; TRBD2 matches at 8 bases. Germline trimming cut 4 bases from V and 8 bases from J; bases unmatched to any gene: 5. CDR3 length: 13 residues. Germline CDR1 and CDR2: SGHNT and YYREEE (reference sequence). In nucleotides, the CDR3 is TGTGCCAGCAGCCGCGGACTAGCACATGAGCAGTTCTTC. Translation: CASSRGLAHEQFF. Full variable domain (outside the CDR3, taken from reference TRBV5-4 and TRBJ2-1): ETGVTQSPTHLIKTRGQQVTLRCSSQSGHNTVSWYQQALGQGPQFIFQYYREEENGRGNFPPRFSGLQFPNYSSELNVNALELDDSALYLCASSRGLAHEQFFGPGTRLTVL.

The rearrangement links TRBV6-6 to TRBJ2-5, with D perhaps TRBD1 (6 bases). In germline, CDR1 is MNHNY, CDR2 SVGAGI (reference sequence). V shed 3 bases and J shed 5 bases, with 13 bases lying between them. CDR3 length equals 14 residues. CDR3 loop: CASSYSGQGETQYF. The CDR3 DNA reads TGTGCCAGCAGTTATTCGGGGCAGGGGGAGACCCAGTACTTC.

The chain is built from TRBV4-2 and TRBJ2-2; 11 bases fit TRBD2. The trim removed 0 bases at V and 7 bases at J, leaving 4 bases unmatched. Germline assignment: CDR1 LGHNA and CDR2 YNFKEQ. This CDR3 has 16 amino acids. The CDR3 DNA follows: TGTGCCAGCAGCCAAGACCTAGGGACTAGCGGCGGGGAGCTGTTTTTT. Encoded protein: CASSQDLGTSGGELFF.

The chain joins TRBV25-1 to TRBJ1-4; unclear D gene. This CDR3 has 14 residues. Germline V gene data show CDR1 as MGHDK and CDR2 as SYGVNS. V shed 3 bases and J shed 7 bases, with 12 bases lying between them. CDR3: CASSDNVPSEKLFF. As DNA, the CDR3 is TGTGCCAGCAGTGACAACGTCCCTAGTGAAAAACTGTTTTTT.

The rearrangement uses TRBV5-5 and TRBJ1-6; 10 nucleotides align to TRBD1. Looked up from germline, CDR1 is SGHKS and CDR2 is YYEKEE (reference sequence). The CDR3 has 15 amino acids. The junction had 6 bases not matched to a gene; V was cut back by 6 bases and J by 6 bases. CDR3 nucleotides: TGTGCCAGCACACGTGGGGACAGGGGTAATTCACCCCTCCACTTT. It yields the protein CASTRGDRGNSPLHF.

V usage is TRBV12-3 or TRBV12-4 and J usage is TRBJ2-5, with D perhaps assigned TRBD1 or TRBD2 (5 bases each). Trimming shortened V by 1 base and J by 5 bases, and 8 bases separated the two germline ends. This CDR3 comprises 13 residues. DNA for the CDR3: TGTGCCAGCAGTTTAGGCAGGGACGAGACCCAGTACTTC. It codes for CASSLGRDETQYF.

The table lists this clone with a few counts. This chain connects TRBV28 to TRBJ2-3, with 12 bases matching TRBD2. The CDR3 has 15 residues. Germline V lookup: CDR1 MDHEN, CDR2 SYDVKM. J was trimmed by 1 base and V by 8 bases; bases with no gene match: 4. This CDR3 is CASGRLAGGTDTQYF. CDR3 bases: TGTGCCAGCGGCAGACTAGCGGGGGGCACAGATACGCAGTATTTT.

The rearrangement links TRBV10-2 to TRBJ1-4; the match to TRBD1 covers 7 bases. The ends lost 2 bases at V and 2 bases at J; junction bases unmatched: 8. This CDR3 has 17 amino acids. The germline gives CDR1 WSHSY, CDR2 SAAADI. The CDR3 reads CASSEVRGLATNEKLFF. DNA of the CDR3: TGCGCCAGCAGTGAGGTTAGGGGGCTGGCGACTAATGAAAAACTGTTTTTT.

The chain links TRBV7-9 to TRBJ1-6; tentatively, D is TRBD1 (6 bases). The CDR3 consists of 16 residues. V was clipped by 5 bases and J by 0 bases, with 11 bases between them. CDR1 is SEHNR, CDR2 FQNEAQ, per germline (reference sequence). The CDR3 nucleotides read TGTGCCAGCAGCCCCCAAGGGGGCTCCTATAATTCACCCCTCCACTTT. Translating gives CASSPQGGSYNSPLHF.

The chain carries TRBV19 and TRBJ2-5, with TRBD2 matching over 12 bases. CDR3 length: 16 amino acids. V dropped 5 bases and J dropped 0; count of bases not matched to a gene: 4. The V gene's germline CDR1 is LNHDA and CDR2 SQIVND (reference sequence). CDR3: CASSLGLAGYQETQYF. In DNA form, the CDR3 reads TGTGCCAGTAGTCTCGGACTAGCGGGGTACCAAGAGACCCAGTACTTC.

This clone was observed once. The genes are TRBV30 and TRBJ2-7; D gene unclear. Germline CDR1 GTSNPN, CDR2 SVGIG (reference sequence). This CDR3 has 13 residues. V lost 0 bases and J lost 11, with 17 bases in between. This CDR3 is CAWSVATTGPKYF. DNA for the CDR3: TGTGCCTGGAGTGTGGCGACGACGGGCCCGAAGTACTTC.

The CDR3 loop is CASSFYWNYSNQPQHF. The DNA of the CDR3 is TGTGCCAGCAGTTTTTATTGGAACTATAGCAATCAGCCCCAGCATTTT. The chain carries TRBV28 and TRBJ1-5; D gene unclear. V shed 3 bases and J shed 0 bases, with 12 bases lying between them. CDR1 is MDHEN, CDR2 SYDVKM, per germline. The CDR3 totals 16 residues.

This chain links TRBV3-1 (or the pseudogene TRBV3-2) with TRBJ2-6; 8 nucleotides match TRBD1. This CDR3 is built from 17 residues. V lost 8 bases and J lost 1; bases outside the gene matches: 10. Per the germline V gene, CDR1 is LGHDT and CDR2 is YNNKEL (reference sequence). CDR3 sequence: CASYDRTGRSGANVLTF. The CDR3 DNA sequence: TGTGCCAGCTACGACCGGACAGGGCGATCTGGGGCCAACGTCCTGACTTTC.

The chain links TRBV6-5 to TRBJ1-4; D may be TRBD1 (6 bases). The CDR3 is made up of 14 amino acids. CDR1 MNHEY and CDR2 SVGAGI come from the germline V gene. The V and J ends lost 8 bases and 8 bases respectively, with 18 bases between them. CDR3 in amino acids: CASGIDRRGEKLFF. CDR3 bases: TGTGCCAGCGGGATCGACAGGCGGGGGGAAAAACTGTTTTTT.

The chain is built from TRBV19 and TRBJ1-1, with 9 positions matching TRBD1. This CDR3 spans 15 amino acids. Germline CDR1 and CDR2: LNHDA and SQIVND (reference sequence). V trimming: 5 bases; J trimming: 4 bases; junction bases outside the gene matches: 8. CDR3: CASSALQGASTEAFF. The CDR3 coding sequence is TGTGCCAGTAGTGCATTACAGGGGGCTAGCACTGAAGCTTTCTTT.

The rearrangement uses TRBV4-1 and TRBJ1-5; the D gene is possibly TRBD1 (6 bases). The germline V and J ends were trimmed by 0 bases and 5 bases, with 14 bases remaining between them. The germline gives CDR1 MGHRA, CDR2 YSYEKL. This CDR3 has 16 amino acids. The CDR3 spells CASSQDIGGRDQPQHF. The DNA for the CDR3 is TGCGCCAGCAGCCAAGACATTGGGGGGCGGGATCAGCCCCAGCATTTT.

This clone was observed once. The rearrangement joins TRBV28 to TRBJ1-4; D is unclear. CDR3 length: 16 residues. V lost 6 bases, J lost 3 bases, and 17 bases lay in between. Looked up from germline, CDR1 is MDHEN and CDR2 is SYDVKM. The CDR3 DNA sequence: TGTGCCAGCAGGAGTCACTCTCAGGCGTCTAATGAAAAACTGTTTTTT. This codes for CASRSHSQASNEKLFF.

The CDR3 here is CASSAFSRQGVGEAFF. DNA for the CDR3: TGTGCCAGCAGCGCCTTTAGTAGACAGGGGGTCGGTGAAGCTTTCTTT. The chain combines TRBV9 with TRBJ1-1; 9 bases map to TRBD1. After removal of 3 bases from V and 7 bases from J, the junction contained 13 bases not matched to a gene. The CDR3 contains 16 residues. Per germline, CDR1 SGDLS and CDR2 YYNGEE.

The rearrangement uses TRBV19 and TRBJ1-2, with D possibly being TRBD1 (5 bases). Deletions cut 1 base from V and 6 bases from J, with 12 bases between. The CDR3 runs 14 residues. Germline CDR1 and CDR2: LNHDA and SQIVND (reference sequence). The CDR3 DNA reads as TGTGCCAGTAGTATAGGGATCGGCAGGGATGGCTACACCTTC. This encodes CASSIGIGRDGYTF.

This clone was counted once. This chain uses TRBV5-1 with TRBJ1-2, with D possibly TRBD1 on 5 matching bases. CDR1 and CDR2 from the germline V gene are SGHRS and YFSETQ. CDR3 size: 14 residues. Trimming stripped 0 bases from V and 7 bases from J, with 13 bases between. The CDR3 region is CASSLERQGRGYTF. The CDR3 DNA sequence: TGCGCCAGCAGCTTGGAACGTCAGGGACGTGGCTACACCTTC.

The chain combines TRBV7-8 with TRBJ2-3, with TRBD1 matching 7 bases. Germline V CDR1 and CDR2: SGHVS, FQNEAQ. V was clipped by 3 bases and J by 0 bases; unmatched bases: 6. The CDR3 runs 16 residues. This chain's CDR3 is CASSLRQGASTDTQYF. The CDR3 bases are TGTGCCAGCAGCTTGCGACAGGGCGCTAGCACAGATACGCAGTATTTT. The full variable domain, with the rest looked up from reference TRBV7-8 and TRBJ2-3, is GAGVSQSPRYKVAKRGQDVALRCDPISGHVSLFWYQQALGQGPEFLTYFQNEAQLDKSGLPSDRFFAERPEGSVSTLKIQRTQQEDSAVYLCASSLRQGASTDTQYFGPGTRLTVL.

This sequence joins TRBV29-1 and TRBJ2-5, with D maybe TRBD2 (5 bases). Per the germline V gene, CDR1 is SQVTM and CDR2 is ANQGSEA. This CDR3 comprises 13 residues. V lost 2 bases and J 0 bases, leaving 7 bases between the germline ends. CDR3 in DNA: TGCAGCGTTGAACCGGGGTACCAAGAGACCCAGTACTTC. It codes for CSVEPGYQETQYF.

The chain is built from TRBV6-1 and TRBJ1-5; D remains unclear. With 4 bases removed from V and 2 bases from J, the gap between germline ends came to 24 bases. There are 19 residues in the CDR3. Germline V lookup: CDR1 MNHNS, CDR2 SASEGT. The CDR3 region has the DNA TGTGCCAGCAGTGTAAGCTTAGGGCTAGGGCTTATCGGCAATCAGCCCCAGCATTTT. This translates into CASSVSLGLGLIGNQPQHF.

The sample holds one count of this clone. J is TRBJ1-2 and V is TRBV6-2 or TRBV6-3; TRBD1 aligns across 9 bases. The V segment lost 0 bases and the J segment 8 bases; nucleotides outside the gene matches: 7. The CDR3 is 15 residues long. Germline V CDR1 and CDR2: MNHEY, SVGEGT. Here the CDR3 DNA reads TGTGCCAGCAGTTACTCCCGGGGACAGGGCGGCGGCTACACCTTC. It codes for CASSYSRGQGGGYTF.

The chain is built from TRBV7-8 and TRBJ1-1; 8 positions match TRBD1. This CDR3 is 16 amino acids long. J was trimmed by 1 base and V by 0 bases; bases with no gene match: 4. CDR1 SGHVS and CDR2 FQNEAQ come from the germline V gene. CDR3: CASSLAAGGANTEAFF. CDR3 coding DNA: TGTGCCAGCAGCTTAGCGGCAGGGGGCGCGAACACTGAAGCTTTCTTT. Full variable domain (remainder filled in from reference TRBV7-8 and TRBJ1-1): GAGVSQSPRYKVAKRGQDVALRCDPISGHVSLFWYQQALGQGPEFLTYFQNEAQLDKSGLPSDRFFAERPEGSVSTLKIQRTQQEDSAVYLCASSLAAGGANTEAFFGQGTRLTVV.

The V and J genes are TRBV5-1 and TRBJ1-4, with D hard to call. The CDR3 has 15 residues. V gave up 0 bases and J gave up 0 bases, with 6 bases separating them. Germline V gene data show CDR1 as SGHRS and CDR2 as YFSETQ. The DNA of the CDR3 is TGCGCCAGCAGCTTGGCCGTGTCAACTAATGAAAAACTGTTTTTT. Translated: CASSLAVSTNEKLFF.

This chain links TRBV5-6 with TRBJ2-7; D uncertain. This CDR3 region has 16 residues. Germline loops: CDR1 SGHDT, CDR2 YYEEEE. The V gene lost 4 bases and the J gene lost 4 bases, with 21 bases spanning the gap. The CDR3 DNA sequence: TGTGCCAGCAGCCCCTTGCTGCAGGAGCGTTCGTACGAGCAGTACTTC. Translated, it gives CASSPLLQERSYEQYF.

The J gene is TRBJ1-2, the V gene TRBV19, with D hard to call. Germline V gene lookup returns CDR1 LNHDA and CDR2 SQIVND (reference sequence). V shed 7 bases and J shed 4 bases, with 16 bases lying between them. This CDR3 has 14 amino acids. CDR3 protein: CASTTGDFTYGYTF. CDR3 DNA: TGTGCCAGTACTACGGGAGACTTCACCTATGGCTACACCTTC.

V usage is TRBV7-9 and J usage is TRBJ1-5; D is ambiguous. CDR3 size: 13 residues. Deletions cut 0 bases from V and 6 bases from J, with 6 bases between. Germline-derived CDR1 and CDR2 are SEHNR and FQNEAQ (reference sequence). The CDR3 bases are TGTGCCAGCAGCTTAGCGGAGAGTCAGCCCCAGCATTTT. Residues: CASSLAESQPQHF.

This clone was observed a single time. The chain uses TRBV11-1 and TRBJ2-5, with 8 bases matching TRBD2. The trim removed 3 bases at V and 5 bases at J, leaving 8 bases unmatched. The germline V gene encodes CDR1 SGHAT and CDR2 FQDESV (reference sequence). The CDR3 totals 15 residues. CDR3: CASSFGGGPQETQYF. The CDR3 DNA reads TGTGCCAGCAGCTTCGGCGGGGGGCCCCAGGAGACCCAGTACTTC.

This chain joins TRBV28 and TRBJ2-7, with TRBD1 matching 10 bases. The CDR3 loop spans 15 amino acids. The germline CDR1 and CDR2 sequences are MDHEN and SYDVKM. V lost 5 bases and J lost 5; bases outside the gene matches: 9. The DNA for the CDR3 is TGTGCCAGCAGTGTACCGGGACAGGGGAGCGACGAGCAGTACTTC. Protein product: CASSVPGQGSDEQYF.

The genes are TRBV27 and TRBJ1-5, with D possibly TRBD1 on 6 matching bases. The CDR3 contains 19 residues. Germline V gives CDR1 MNHEY, CDR2 SMNVEV (reference sequence). V lost 4 bases and J lost 2, with 24 bases in between. The CDR3 DNA is TGTGCCAGCAGTTCCCGACACAGTCCAGGGGAGAGGGGCAATCAGCCCCAGCATTTT. It is translated as CASSSRHSPGERGNQPQHF.